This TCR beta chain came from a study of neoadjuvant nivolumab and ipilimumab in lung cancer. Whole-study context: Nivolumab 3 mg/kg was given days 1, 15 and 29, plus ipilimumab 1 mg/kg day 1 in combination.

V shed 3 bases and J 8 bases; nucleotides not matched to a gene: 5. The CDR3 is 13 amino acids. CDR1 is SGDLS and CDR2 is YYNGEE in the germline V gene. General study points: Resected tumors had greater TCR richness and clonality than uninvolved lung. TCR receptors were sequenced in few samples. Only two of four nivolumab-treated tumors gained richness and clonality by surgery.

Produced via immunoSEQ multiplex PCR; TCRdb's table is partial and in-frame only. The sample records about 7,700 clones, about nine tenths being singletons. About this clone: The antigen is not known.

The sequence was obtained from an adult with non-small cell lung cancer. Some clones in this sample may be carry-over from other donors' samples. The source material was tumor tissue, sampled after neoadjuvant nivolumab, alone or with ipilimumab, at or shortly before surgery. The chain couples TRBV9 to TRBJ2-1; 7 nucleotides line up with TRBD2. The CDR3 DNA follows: TGTGCCAGCAGCGCGGGCGGGGGAGATGAGCAGTTCTTC. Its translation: CASSAGGGDEQFF.